The following is a T cell receptor beta chain sequence with its context. As yet, its antigen is unknown. This entry belongs to a study of shared clonotypes between healthy human individuals. Study results and limitations: Sharing of clonotypes among donors was expected to vary with sequencing depth. Non-shared clonotypes were found to have lower generation probabilities than the clonotypes that were shared by all four of the sorted-subset donors.

CD45RA-negative memory and CD45RA+ naive subsets were split from the CD4+ cells. The CDR3 sequence is 13 residues long. V dropped 6 bases and J dropped 4; count of bases not matched to a gene: 4. CDR1 is SQVTM and CDR2 is ANQGSEA in the germline V gene. Produced via immunoSEQ multiplex PCR; TCRdb's table is partial and in-frame only. The sample carries more than 2 million clones, approximately 94% recorded once. What was sequenced was naive CD4+ T cells sorted from blood. As to subset: CD45RA+ positively selected. This chain connects TRBV29-1 to TRBJ1-5, with 9 bases aligning to TRBD1. The source is a man aged 18 to 29 in good health. CDR3 DNA sequence: TGCAGCGTGGGACAGGGCTGGAATCAGCCCCAGCATTTT. Its protein is CSVGQGWNQPQHF.